The 10 T cell receptor beta chains in this list originate from one sample, sequenced in a study of shared clonotypes between healthy human individuals. Measured with immunoSEQ multiplex PCR; TCRdb has only the in-frame clones, and not every one. The table shows a few million clones, with approximately 93% occurring only once. The sample was naive CD4+ T cells from PBMCs. The subset: CD45RA+ positively selected. These receptor sequences come from a man between 18 and 35 years old in good health. Some clones in this sample may be carry-over from other donors' samples.

The chain employs TRBV28 and TRBJ2-2, with D perhaps matching TRBD1 or TRBD2 (5 bases each). Trimming took 7 bases from V and 9 from J, leaving 18 bases between them. This CDR3 has 14 amino acids. In germline, CDR1 is MDHEN, CDR2 SYDVKM. The CDR3 sequence: CASNLDGTRRELFF. CDR3 sequence (DNA): TGTGCCAGCAATTTGGACGGGACCCGCCGGGAGCTGTTTTTT.

V and J are TRBV27 and TRBJ2-3, with TRBD2 identical over 11 bases. CDR1 is MNHEY and CDR2 is SMNVEV in the germline V gene (reference sequence). The CDR3 covers 19 residues. V trimming: 1 base; J trimming: 2 bases; junction bases outside the gene matches: 11. CDR3 residues: CASSLLSLTSGDNTDTQYF. The DNA of the CDR3 is TGTGCCAGCAGTTTATTATCCCTGACTAGCGGGGACAACACAGATACGCAGTATTTT.

The J gene is TRBJ1-5, the V gene TRBV28, with D maybe TRBD1 (6 bases). Germline CDR1 is MDHEN and CDR2 is SYDVKM. The V and J ends lost 8 bases and 0 bases respectively, with 14 bases between them. This CDR3 region has 15 residues. The CDR3 DNA reads as TGTGCCAGCCTGGGGGGCTCCTATAGCAATCAGCCCCAGCATTTT. It translates to CASLGGSYSNQPQHF.

The chain carries TRBV6-1 and TRBJ2-3, with TRBD2 as a possible D gene (6 bases). The CDR3 spans 12 residues. The germline CDR1 and CDR2 sequences are MNHNS and SASEGT. Trimming cost V 3 bases and J 7 bases, with 8 bases left between them. CDR3 in DNA: TGTGCCAGCAGTGATGGGGGGAATACGCAGTATTTT. Translated, it gives CASSDGGNTQYF.

A remark on this clone: This sample also contains other DNA sequences that code for the same CDR3. The chain joins TRBV18 to TRBJ2-5; D gene unclear. Trimming cost V 3 bases and J 2 bases, with 7 bases left between them. CDR1 is KGHSH, CDR2 LQKENI, per germline. The CDR3 length is 13 residues. The CDR3 sequence is CASSPLGQETQYF. The CDR3 bases are TGTGCCAGCTCACCTCTGGGGCAAGAGACCCAGTACTTC.

The CDR3 sequence: CASRTGAGANTGELFF. For the CDR3, the DNA is TGCGCCAGCAGAACTGGGGCGGGGGCGAACACCGGGGAGCTGTTTTTT. The rearrangement links TRBV5-1 to TRBJ2-2; TRBD2 aligns across 7 bases. Germline V gene lookup returns CDR1 SGHRS and CDR2 YFSETQ. V shed 5 bases, J shed 0 bases, and the junction held 7 bases outside the gene matches. CDR3 length: 16 amino acids.

This rearrangement joins TRBV18 to TRBJ2-4, with D possibly being TRBD2 (5 bases). The V and J ends lost 0 bases and 1 base respectively, with 7 bases between them. The CDR3 sequence is 15 residues long. The germline V gene encodes CDR1 KGHSH and CDR2 LQKENI. The CDR3 reads CASSPPGAAKNIQYF. The CDR3 nucleotides read TGTGCCAGCTCACCACCGGGAGCGGCCAAAAACATTCAGTACTTC.

The V call is TRBV10-3, the J call TRBJ2-1; TRBD2 agrees at 9 bases. CDR1 and CDR2 from the germline V gene are ENHRY and SYGVKD. The CDR3 length is 14 residues. V gave up 11 bases and J gave up 0 bases; unmatched junction bases: 5. The CDR3 nucleotides read TGTGCCTCCAAGCGGGAGGCCTCCTACAATGAGCAGTTCTTC. This encodes CASKREASYNEQFF.

This clone was observed a handful of times. Different DNA sequences within this sample yield the same CDR3. The V call is TRBV5-1, the J call TRBJ1-1; a weak D match, TRBD1 (5 bases). V was clipped by 1 base and J by 1 base, with 8 bases between them. Germline assignment: CDR1 SGHRS and CDR2 YFSETQ. The CDR3 has 14 amino acids. The CDR3 here is CASSLQGRNTEAFF. CDR3 bases: TGCGCCAGCAGCTTGCAGGGCCGGAACACTGAAGCTTTCTTT.

Points on this clone: The sample holds other DNA sequences that translate to the same CDR3. V is TRBV5-1 and J is TRBJ1-1; TRBD1 matches at 9 bases. CDR1 is SGHRS, CDR2 YFSETQ, per germline. The CDR3 length is 15 residues. The V segment lost 0 bases and the J segment 4 bases; nucleotides outside the gene matches: 4. CDR3 sequence (DNA): TGCGCCAGCAGCTTGGTGGGACAGGGTGGCACTGAAGCTTTCTTT. Translation gives CASSLVGQGGTEAFF.